These T cell receptor beta chains were read from a single sample in a study of blood T cells in healthy people across ages. Each CDR3 protein is one row after TCRdb ran MiXCR on the 5' RACE reads. The sample has about 1.6 million distinct CDR3 sequences; roughly 32% are singletons. The sequenced sample was blood. The origin of the receptors is a woman aged 25 to 39 in good health. Both conserved end residues are part of each CDR3. A D gene is named only where the DNA matches it firmly. Rows may omit the clone size; those that give it use once, few, many or a size class.

v_call: TRBV12-3/TRBV12-4
cdr3_length: 13
j_call: TRBJ1-5
d_call: TRBD1
clone_size: -
cdr3_nt: TGTGCCAGCAGTTTACGACAGGGAGGGACCCAGCATTTT
cdr3_aa: CASSLRQGGTQHF

v_call: TRBV30
cdr3_length: 15
j_call: TRBJ2-7
d_call: TRBD1
clone_size: -
cdr3_nt: TGTGCCTGGAGTGTGGGCCCGGGACAGGGGTTCGAGCAGTACTTC
cdr3_aa: CAWSVGPGQGFEQYF

v_call: TRBV27
cdr3_length: 13
j_call: TRBJ1-2
d_call: -
clone_size: many
cdr3_nt: TGTGCCAGCAGTTTATGGCAAGGTGATGGCTACACCTTC
cdr3_aa: CASSLWQGDGYTF

v_call: TRBV7-8
cdr3_length: 13
j_call: TRBJ2-7
d_call: -
clone_size: -
cdr3_nt: TGTGCCAGCGGCCAGGGGACTACCTACGAGCAGTACTTC
cdr3_aa: CASGQGTTYEQYF

v_call: TRBV12-3/TRBV12-4
cdr3_length: 13
j_call: TRBJ2-5
d_call: -
clone_size: many
cdr3_nt: TGTGCCAGCAGTTTAACCCCTTCTCAGGGCCAGTACTTC
cdr3_aa: CASSLTPSQGQYF

v_call: TRBV6-1
cdr3_length: 14
j_call: TRBJ2-5
d_call: -
clone_size: -
cdr3_nt: TGTGCCAGCAGCACCGACAGAATCCAAGAGACCCAGTACTTC
cdr3_aa: CASSTDRIQETQYF

v_call: TRBV6-2/TRBV6-3
cdr3_length: 14
j_call: TRBJ2-5
d_call: TRBD2
clone_size: many
cdr3_nt: TGTGCCAGCACCGCCGGGACTACCAAAGAGACCCAGTACTTC
cdr3_aa: CASTAGTTKETQYF

v_call: TRBV3-1
cdr3_length: 15
j_call: TRBJ2-1
d_call: TRBD2
clone_size: few
cdr3_nt: TGTGCCAGCACAAGAATAGCGGGAGGGCTCAATGAGCAGTTCTTC
cdr3_aa: CASTRIAGGLNEQFF

v_call: TRBV20-1
cdr3_length: 14
j_call: TRBJ2-3
d_call: -
clone_size: few
cdr3_nt: TGCAGTGCTTCCGGGACAAAGAACGCAGATACGCAGTATTTT
cdr3_aa: CSASGTKNADTQYF

v_call: TRBV4-1
cdr3_length: 16
j_call: TRBJ2-1
d_call: TRBD1
clone_size: -
cdr3_nt: TGCGCCAGCAGCCTGGACAGGGGGCACCGAGCTAATGAGCAGTTCTTC
cdr3_aa: CASSLDRGHRANEQFF

v_call: TRBV5-1
cdr3_length: 16
j_call: TRBJ2-7
d_call: TRBD1
clone_size: -
cdr3_nt: TGCGCCAGCAGCATTGGGGACAGGGAAGATAGCTACGAGCAGTACTTC
cdr3_aa: CASSIGDREDSYEQYF

v_call: TRBV5-1
cdr3_length: 14
j_call: TRBJ2-7
d_call: TRBD2
clone_size: few
cdr3_nt: TGCGCCAGCAGAGATCCCAGCGGGAAGTACGAGCAGTACTTC
cdr3_aa: CASRDPSGKYEQYF

v_call: TRBV5-1
cdr3_length: 19
j_call: TRBJ2-1
d_call: TRBD2
clone_size: once
cdr3_nt: TGCGCCAGCAGCCCTGACACGCCCGAGAGCGGGAGAGAATTGGATGAGCAGTTCTTC
cdr3_aa: CASSPDTPESGRELDEQFF

v_call: TRBV12-5
cdr3_length: 11
j_call: TRBJ2-1
d_call: TRBD2
clone_size: few
cdr3_nt: TGTGCTAGTGGTCTAGCGGGAGAGCAGTTCTTC
cdr3_aa: CASGLAGEQFF

v_call: TRBV18
cdr3_length: 13
j_call: TRBJ1-2
d_call: -
clone_size: few
cdr3_nt: TGTGCCAGCTCACCCAGCCAGGACTATGGCTACACCTTC
cdr3_aa: CASSPSQDYGYTF

v_call: TRBV2
cdr3_length: 15
j_call: TRBJ2-5
d_call: TRBD1
clone_size: -
cdr3_nt: TGTGCCAGCAGTAGACAGGGGTCCCAACCAGAGACCCAGTACTTC
cdr3_aa: CASSRQGSQPETQYF

v_call: TRBV20-1
cdr3_length: 18
j_call: TRBJ1-1
d_call: -
clone_size: -
cdr3_nt: TGCAGTGCTAGAGATCTTTGGGGGGACGGGGAAGTGAACACTGAAGCTTTCTTT
cdr3_aa: CSARDLWGDGEVNTEAFF

v_call: TRBV18
cdr3_length: 14
j_call: TRBJ1-1
d_call: TRBD1
clone_size: -
cdr3_nt: TGTGCCAGCTCACCATTTGACAGGGACACTGAAGCTTTCTTT
cdr3_aa: CASSPFDRDTEAFF

v_call: TRBV6-1
cdr3_length: 19
j_call: TRBJ2-3
d_call: -
clone_size: few
cdr3_nt: TGTGCCAGCAGAATGGACAGGGGATACACTAGCGGGACTTTAGATACGCAGTATTTT
cdr3_aa: CASRMDRGYTSGTLDTQYF

v_call: TRBV20-1
cdr3_length: 14
j_call: TRBJ2-7
d_call: TRBD2
clone_size: -
cdr3_nt: TGCAGTGCGGGTTCCGGGACTAGAAAGTTGGAGCAGTACTTC
cdr3_aa: CSAGSGTRKLEQYF

v_call: TRBV20-1
cdr3_length: 13
j_call: TRBJ2-1
d_call: -
clone_size: few
cdr3_nt: TGCAGTGCTAGAGATCGCACGCGGGGTGAGCAGTTCTTC
cdr3_aa: CSARDRTRGEQFF

v_call: TRBV20-1
cdr3_length: 11
j_call: TRBJ2-3
d_call: -
clone_size: -
cdr3_nt: TGCAGTGTCGGACCGGGGGATACGCAGTATTTT
cdr3_aa: CSVGPGDTQYF